The rows below give T cell receptor beta chains drawn from one sample of a study of CD8 T cells in ankylosing spondylitis. MiXCR was run by TCRdb on the 5' RACE reads, yielding one entry per CDR3 protein. Here the sample spans around 210,000 distinct CDR3 sequences, under 8.5% being singletons. The sequenced sample consisted of blood, either unsorted or a sorted T cell fraction (not recorded which). Every receptor here comes from a female donor with ankylosing spondylitis or in good health (not recorded which). Each CDR3 is given with its conserved first and last residue. Size is stated for part of the rows, as once, few or many counts, or as a class when the clone is expanded.

size: many
J: TRBJ2-1
V: TRBV9
CDR3: CASSAPSGTTYNEQFF

size: many
J: TRBJ2-1
V: TRBV9
CDR3: CASSPTEGDSYNEQFF

size: many
J: TRBJ1-3
V: TRBV7-8
CDR3: CASSFRDPGNTIYF

size: many
J: TRBJ2-5
V: TRBV24-1
CDR3: CATSDGGGLNTRETQYF

size: many
J: TRBJ2-1
V: TRBV12-3/TRBV12-4
CDR3: CASTKGLASYEQFF

size: many
J: TRBJ1-2
V: TRBV6-6
CDR3: CASSYGGFGYTF

size: -
J: TRBJ2-5
V: TRBV29-1
CDR3: CSVPGQGAWETQYF

size: many
J: TRBJ2-3
V: TRBV28
CDR3: CASIRDSSTDTQYF

size: many
J: TRBJ2-1
V: TRBV3-1
CDR3: CASSHIYNEQFF

size: many
J: TRBJ1-2
V: TRBV5-1
CDR3: CASREITGEGGYTF

size: -
J: TRBJ2-1
V: TRBV7-7
CDR3: CASSLGLGSVNNEQIF

size: many
J: TRBJ2-7
V: TRBV6-2/TRBV6-3
CDR3: CASSRSGRGAYEQYF

size: many
J: TRBJ2-7
V: TRBV7-7
CDR3: CASSLSPRAPYEQYF

size: many
J: TRBJ2-3
V: TRBV20-1
CDR3: CSARAPATDTQYF

size: few
J: TRBJ2-5
V: TRBV29-1
CDR3: CSVSRDGALETQYF

size: many
J: TRBJ1-5
V: TRBV7-2
CDR3: CASSFSGFNQPQHF

size: few
J: TRBJ2-1
V: TRBV7-9
CDR3: CASSLNRAEFF

size: many
J: TRBJ2-5
V: TRBV7-7
CDR3: CASSLVLYRDRGQEIQYF

size: -
J: TRBJ1-5
V: TRBV7-2
CDR3: CASSSLSRDQPQHF

size: few
J: TRBJ2-1
V: TRBV2
CDR3: CASSDVVGGGSEQFF

size: many
J: TRBJ2-1
V: TRBV12-3/TRBV12-4
CDR3: CASGEYNEQFF

size: -
J: TRBJ1-2
V: TRBV6-6
CDR3: CASSYGGRSSDGYTF

size: many
J: TRBJ2-7
V: TRBV29-1
CDR3: CSAGQGGWEQYF

size: many
J: TRBJ2-2
V: TRBV12-3/TRBV12-4
CDR3: CASSLGSGELFF

size: -
J: TRBJ2-1
V: TRBV12-3/TRBV12-4
CDR3: CASRDRENNEQFF

size: few
J: TRBJ2-7
V: TRBV7-9
CDR3: CASAYGTNYEQYF

size: many
J: TRBJ2-3
V: TRBV7-2
CDR3: CASSSIAASTDTQYF

size: many
J: TRBJ2-1
V: TRBV10-1
CDR3: CASSEEGLSYNEQFF

size: many
J: TRBJ2-7
V: TRBV4-3
CDR3: CASSQDVGSGFYYEQYF

size: many
J: TRBJ2-2
V: TRBV11-1
CDR3: CASRPTSGELFF

size: many
J: TRBJ1-6
V: TRBV6-1
CDR3: CASSSGRVNSPLHF

size: many
J: TRBJ2-1
V: TRBV10-3
CDR3: CAIKSALSYNEQFF

size: many
J: TRBJ1-5
V: TRBV9
CDR3: CASNKGPGRNQPQHF

size: few
J: TRBJ1-3
V: TRBV25-1
CDR3: CASSRDRGRNTIYF

size: few
J: TRBJ2-7
V: TRBV27
CDR3: CASSLTLGAGVSYEQYF

size: -
J: TRBJ2-1
V: TRBV7-9
CDR3: CASSTGLYNEQFF

size: few
J: TRBJ2-3
V: TRBV4-3
CDR3: CASSLLGAGSTDTQYF

size: many
J: TRBJ2-1
V: TRBV5-1
CDR3: CASSLLVKTSGRNEQFF

size: many
J: TRBJ2-1
V: TRBV7-6
CDR3: CASSPLAGDRDNEQFF

size: many
J: TRBJ2-5
V: TRBV20-1
CDR3: CSALERAGETQYF

size: many
J: TRBJ1-1
V: TRBV7-3
CDR3: CASSSNSGGRAFF

size: few
J: TRBJ2-7
V: TRBV29-1
CDR3: CSVGGGTYEQYF

size: many
J: TRBJ1-3
V: TRBV28
CDR3: CASSPGQGRNTIYF

size: many
J: TRBJ2-7
V: TRBV20-1
CDR3: CSAYLVAGVARYEQYF

size: many
J: TRBJ2-2
V: TRBV24-1
CDR3: CATSDPGQANTGELFF

size: few
J: TRBJ2-3
V: TRBV20-1
CDR3: CSAESGTDTQYF

size: -
J: TRBJ2-5
V: TRBV4-3
CDR3: CASSQGAWETQYF

size: many
J: TRBJ1-2
V: TRBV29-1
CDR3: CSVEDRGRRYGYTF

size: many
J: TRBJ2-7
V: TRBV7-2
CDR3: CASSLWGGPYEQYF

size: few
J: TRBJ2-5
V: TRBV5-1
CDR3: CASSPSPGTSGDQETQYF

size: many
J: TRBJ1-1
V: TRBV6-5
CDR3: CASSYSGTQAFF

size: -
J: TRBJ2-1
V: TRBV6-6
CDR3: CASSYRGADEQFF

size: many
J: TRBJ2-1
V: TRBV20-1
CDR3: CSPLFLQQNEQFF